Following are 6 T cell receptor beta chains from one sample sequenced in a study of chemoradiotherapy in HPV16-positive cancers. Data came from immunoSEQ multiplex PCR; TCRdb stores just in-frame clones and leaves some out. The sample lists approximately 12,000 clones, 91% seen once, with approximately 1.8% in the top ten. Source: blood, taken from a patient who underwent chemoradiotherapy. The source of these receptors is a human donor with HPV-associated anogenital cancer.

The chain uses TRBV6-6 and TRBJ2-2; D possibly corresponds to TRBD1 (5 bases). This CDR3 has 13 residues. Germline-derived CDR1 and CDR2 are MNHNY and SVGAGI (reference sequence). The V end was cut by 11 bases, the J end by 4 bases, with 14 bases between. CDR3 amino acids: CAAKGYATGELFF. The DNA of the CDR3 is TGTGCCGCAAAGGGGTATGCCACCGGGGAGCTGTTTTTT.

The chain carries TRBV30 and TRBJ1-5; maybe TRBD1 (6 bases). Trimming pared 2 bases from V and 5 bases from J, leaving 13 bases between. CDR3 length: 14 residues. Per the germline V gene, CDR1 is GTSNPN and CDR2 is SVGIG (reference sequence). CDR3 sequence: CAWSQIYRDQPQHF. For the CDR3, the DNA is TGTGCCTGGAGTCAGATTTACAGGGATCAGCCCCAGCATTTT.

This clone has just a few counts. This rearrangement joins TRBV27 to TRBJ1-6; D is ambiguous. Germline lookup yields CDR1 MNHEY and CDR2 SMNVEV (reference sequence). V was trimmed by 8 bases and J by 6 bases, leaving 17 bases between them. CDR3 length: 15 residues. The CDR3 nucleotides read TGTGCCAGCCGCCTACCCGGCAGCAGTAATTCACCCCTCCACTTT. Its protein is CASRLPGSSNSPLHF.

The V call is TRBV15, the J call TRBJ1-1; D is unclear. Germline V gene lookup returns CDR1 LNHNV and CDR2 YYDKDF (reference sequence). Between the trimmed V and J ends, which lost 0 bases and 5 bases, there was a span of 7 bases. The CDR3 runs to 13 residues. CDR3: CATSRDTVTEAFF. The CDR3 nucleotides read TGTGCCACCAGCAGAGATACGGTTACTGAAGCTTTCTTT.

This clone was recorded a few times. This rearrangement joins TRBV16 to TRBJ2-2, with D perhaps TRBD1 (6 bases). Germline values: CDR1 KGHSY, CDR2 FQNENV. The CDR3 sequence is 16 residues long. V was clipped by 4 bases and J by 1 base, with 13 bases between them. This chain's CDR3 is CASSLLTGRNTGELFF. The DNA of the CDR3 is TGTGCCAGCAGCCTACTGACAGGAAGGAACACCGGGGAGCTGTTTTTT.

This rearrangement joins TRBV5-1 to TRBJ2-3; 8 nucleotides line up with TRBD2. The J segment lost 1 base and the V segment lost 4 bases, leaving 11 bases of the junction unmatched. Germline V gives CDR1 SGHRS, CDR2 YFSETQ. The CDR3 has 17 residues. CDR3: CASSTLPGSGGTDTQYF. In DNA, the CDR3 is TGCGCCAGCAGCACTCTGCCCGGTAGCGGGGGCACAGATACGCAGTATTTT.